The 15 T cell receptor beta chains in this list originate from one sample, sequenced in a study of CD8+ T cells in alopecia areata. Extracted from the samples, RNA was reverse transcribed into cDNA to serve as the sequencing template. The protocol was immunoSEQ multiplex PCR, while the TCRdb copy is restricted to in-frame clones and leaves out a portion. Here the sample spans some 200,000 clones, approximately 59% being singletons. The sample consisted of CD4+ T cells sorted from blood, taken at week 0. These receptor sequences come from a human donor with alopecia areata.

The rearrangement links TRBV30 to TRBJ1-5; D is undetermined. Germline CDR1 reads GTSNPN; CDR2 reads SVGIG (reference sequence). CDR3 size: 13 residues. Trimming pared 1 base from V and 2 bases from J, leaving 6 bases between. The DNA of the CDR3 is TGTGCCTGGAGTGCTCAGGGCAATCAGCCCCAGCATTTT. Protein: CAWSAQGNQPQHF.

V is TRBV5-1 and J is TRBJ1-1, with TRBD1 identical over 7 bases. Per the germline V gene, CDR1 is SGHRS and CDR2 is YFSETQ. Unmatched junction bases numbered 6, after V lost 4 bases and J lost 3 bases. The CDR3 is made up of 14 amino acids. The CDR3 loop is CASSRDRSDTEAFF. The CDR3, as DNA: TGCGCCAGCAGCCGGGACAGAAGTGACACTGAAGCTTTCTTT. Looking up the rest from reference TRBV5-1 and TRBJ1-1 gives the full variable domain: KAGVTQTPRYLIKTRGQQVTLSCSPISGHRSVSWYQQTPGQGLQFLFEYFSETQRNKGNFPGRFSGRQFSNSRSEMNVSTLELGDSALYLCASSRDRSDTEAFFGQGTRLTVV.

This sequence joins TRBV5-1 and TRBJ2-7, with D possibly TRBD2 on 8 matching bases. With 1 base removed from V and 5 bases from J, the gap between germline ends came to 28 bases. The CDR3 sequence is 19 residues long. Germline-derived CDR1 and CDR2 are SGHRS and YFSETQ. The CDR3 protein is CASSLRISGQSLRGDEQYF. The CDR3 DNA reads TGCGCCAGCAGCTTGAGGATTTCGGGACAGTCCCTGCGGGGGGACGAGCAGTACTTC. Filled out from reference TRBV5-1 and TRBJ2-7, the complete variable domain reads KAGVTQTPRYLIKTRGQQVTLSCSPISGHRSVSWYQQTPGQGLQFLFEYFSETQRNKGNFPGRFSGRQFSNSRSEMNVSTLELGDSALYLCASSLRISGQSLRGDEQYFGPGTRLTVT.

V gene TRBV25-1 combines with J gene TRBJ1-6, with TRBD1 matching 8 bases. Germline V lookup: CDR1 MGHDK, CDR2 SYGVNS. CDR3 length: 15 amino acids. The ends lost 2 bases at V and 10 bases at J; junction bases unmatched: 7. The CDR3 protein is CASSEMDRDGSPLHF. CDR3 coding DNA: TGTGCCAGCAGTGAAATGGACAGGGACGGGTCACCCCTCCACTTT.

V is TRBV5-1 and J is TRBJ2-2, with TRBD1 identical over 9 bases. This CDR3 contains 15 residues. J was trimmed by 7 bases and V by 4 bases; bases with no gene match: 8. Germline V gene sequence: CDR1 SGHRS, CDR2 YFSETQ. The CDR3 sequence is CASSLRQGDSGELFF. The CDR3 nucleotides are TGCGCCAGCAGCCTACGACAGGGGGATAGCGGGGAGCTGTTTTTT.

Note on this clone: The identical CDR3 is also encoded by other nucleotide sequences in the sample. The CDR3 region has the DNA TGTGCCTGGAGTGTTCAGGGATATGAGCAGTACTTC. Protein product: CAWSVQGYEQYF. The gene calls are TRBV30 and TRBJ2-7; D is perhaps TRBD1 (5 bases). V lost 0 bases and J lost 7, with 10 bases in between. This CDR3 is built from 12 residues. CDR1 is GTSNPN and CDR2 is SVGIG in the germline V gene (reference sequence).

V and J are TRBV29-1 and TRBJ1-2; D not resolved. V was shortened by 3 bases and J by 1 base, with 9 bases between the two germline ends. Germline CDR1 is SQVTM and CDR2 is ANQGSEA. The CDR3 extends over 13 amino acids. CDR3 in amino acids: CSVDTGYNYGYTF. The CDR3 DNA follows: TGCAGCGTTGACACCGGATATAACTATGGCTACACCTTC.

A note on this clone: This sample includes further DNA sequences coding for the same CDR3. The rearrangement uses TRBV29-1 and TRBJ1-1; D unresolved. This CDR3 region has 13 residues. Between the trimmed V and J ends, which lost 1 base and 1 base, there was a span of 7 bases. Germline CDR1 is SQVTM and CDR2 is ANQGSEA. As DNA, the CDR3 is TGCAGCGTTGAAGGTCGACAGAACACTGAAGCTTTCTTT. Its protein product is CSVEGRQNTEAFF.

The CDR3 here is CASSLLGADNTFF. The CDR3 coding sequence is TGTGCCAGCAGCTTACTCGGGGCGGATAATACTTTCTTT. The chain employs TRBV7-2 and TRBJ1-1, with D maybe TRBD1 (5 bases). CDR1 SGHTA and CDR2 FQGNSA come from the germline V gene. Trimming shortened V by 2 bases and J by 12 bases, and 16 bases separated the two germline ends. This CDR3 contains 13 residues.

The chain joins TRBV4-1 to TRBJ1-4; D is ambiguous. Germline CDR1 reads MGHRA; CDR2 reads YSYEKL. This CDR3 region has 14 residues. The ends were cut back, 3 bases at V and 10 bases at J, with 15 bases in the middle. As DNA, the CDR3 is TGCGCCAGCAGCCACGACACACCATCCAGAAAACTGTTTTTT. Amino acids: CASSHDTPSRKLFF.

V and J are TRBV7-9 and TRBJ1-4; D is uncertain. CDR1 is SEHNR and CDR2 is FQNEAQ in the germline V gene (reference sequence). The V and J ends lost 0 bases and 0 bases respectively, with 8 bases between them. CDR3 length: 16 amino acids. In nucleotides, the CDR3 is TGTGCCAGCAGCTTAGCAGAGCCCGCAACTAATGAAAAACTGTTTTTT. Amino acids: CASSLAEPATNEKLFF.

The chain couples TRBV6-1 to TRBJ2-2; D may be TRBD1 (8 bases). The V end lost 8 bases, the J end lost 3 bases, and 13 bases lay between the germline ends. The CDR3 runs to 14 residues. CDR1 is MNHNS and CDR2 is SASEGT in the germline V gene. CDR3 region: CASLTGGDTGELFF. The CDR3 DNA sequence: TGTGCCAGCTTAACAGGGGGGGACACCGGGGAGCTGTTTTTT.

The chain combines TRBV4-3 with TRBJ1-1, with 9 nucleotides matching TRBD1. V was clipped by 1 base and J by 2 bases; unmatched bases: 5. Per the germline V gene, CDR1 is LGHNA and CDR2 is YSLEER. CDR3 size: 16 residues. DNA of the CDR3: TGCGCCAGCAGCCAAGTGGGGACAGGGCGAAACACTGAAGCTTTCTTT. Translated, it gives CASSQVGTGRNTEAFF.

The chain couples TRBV5-1 to TRBJ1-1; D gene ambiguous. CDR1 and CDR2 (germline): SGHRS, YFSETQ. V was pared by 0 bases and J by 4 bases, with 7 bases between. The CDR3 length is 13 residues. The DNA for the CDR3 is TGCGCCAGCAGCTTGGAATGGTTCACTGAAGCTTTCTTT. This gives the protein CASSLEWFTEAFF.

The chain couples TRBV30 to TRBJ2-1, with D possibly being TRBD1 (5 bases). Germline V gene data show CDR1 as GTSNPN and CDR2 as SVGIG (reference sequence). V lost 1 base to trimming and J lost 5 bases, with 15 bases between them. The CDR3 is 15 amino acids. The CDR3 nucleotides read TGTGCCTGGAGTGGCAAACAGGCGGCGAACAATGAGCAGTTCTTC. As protein: CAWSGKQAANNEQFF.